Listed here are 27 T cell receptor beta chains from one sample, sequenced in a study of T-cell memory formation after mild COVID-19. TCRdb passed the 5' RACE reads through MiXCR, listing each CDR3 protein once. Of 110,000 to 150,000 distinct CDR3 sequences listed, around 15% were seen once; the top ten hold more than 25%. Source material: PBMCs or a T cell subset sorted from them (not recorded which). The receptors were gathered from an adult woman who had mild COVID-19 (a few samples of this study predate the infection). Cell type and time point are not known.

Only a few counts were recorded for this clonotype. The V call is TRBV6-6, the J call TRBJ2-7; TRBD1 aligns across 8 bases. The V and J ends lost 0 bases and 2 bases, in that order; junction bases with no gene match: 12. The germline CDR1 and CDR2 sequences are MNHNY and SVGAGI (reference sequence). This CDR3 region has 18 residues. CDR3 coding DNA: TGTGCCAGCAGTTACTCAGCTCCTCAGGGGGCGACCACCTACGAGCAGTACTTC. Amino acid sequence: CASSYSAPQGATTYEQYF.

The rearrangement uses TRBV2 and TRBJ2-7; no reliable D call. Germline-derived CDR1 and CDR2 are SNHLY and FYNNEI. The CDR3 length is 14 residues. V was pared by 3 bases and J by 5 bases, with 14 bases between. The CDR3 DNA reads TGTGCCAGCAGTGACTCCGACGGTTGGGACGAGCAGTACTTC. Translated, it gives CASSDSDGWDEQYF.

CDR3 sequence reads: CASSIVSLAGGYNEQFF. The CDR3 DNA reads TGTGCCAGTAGTATAGTGAGTCTAGCGGGAGGGTACAATGAGCAGTTCTTC. The chain recombines TRBV19 with TRBJ2-1; 12 nucleotides agree with TRBD2. CDR3 length: 17 amino acids. Per germline, CDR1 LNHDA and CDR2 SQIVND (reference sequence). V was clipped by 1 base and J by 4 bases; unmatched bases: 5.

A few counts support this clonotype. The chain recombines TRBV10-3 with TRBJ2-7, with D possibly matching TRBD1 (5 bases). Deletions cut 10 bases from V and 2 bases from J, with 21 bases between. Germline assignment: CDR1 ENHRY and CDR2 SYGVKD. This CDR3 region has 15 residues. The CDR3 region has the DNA TGTGCCACGATCGACGTTCCAGGGATCGCCTACGAGCAGTACTTC. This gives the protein CATIDVPGIAYEQYF.

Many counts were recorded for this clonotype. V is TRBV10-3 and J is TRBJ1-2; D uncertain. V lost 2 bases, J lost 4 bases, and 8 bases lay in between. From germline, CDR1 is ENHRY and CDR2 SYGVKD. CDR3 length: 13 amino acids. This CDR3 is CAISEEGIYGYTF. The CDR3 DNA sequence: TGTGCCATCAGTGAGGAAGGGATCTATGGCTACACCTTC.

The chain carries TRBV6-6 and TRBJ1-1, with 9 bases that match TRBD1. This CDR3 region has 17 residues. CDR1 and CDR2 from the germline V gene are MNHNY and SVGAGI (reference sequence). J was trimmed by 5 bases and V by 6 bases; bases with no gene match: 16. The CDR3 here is CASSPVPGQGEWTEAFF. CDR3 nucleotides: TGTGCCAGCAGCCCCGTCCCGGGACAGGGAGAGTGGACTGAAGCTTTCTTT.

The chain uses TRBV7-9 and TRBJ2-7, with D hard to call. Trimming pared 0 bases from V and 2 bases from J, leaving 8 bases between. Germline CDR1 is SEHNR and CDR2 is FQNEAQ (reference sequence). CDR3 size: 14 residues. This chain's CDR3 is CASSLAERAYEQYF. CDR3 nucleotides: TGTGCCAGCAGCTTAGCAGAACGCGCCTACGAGCAGTACTTC.

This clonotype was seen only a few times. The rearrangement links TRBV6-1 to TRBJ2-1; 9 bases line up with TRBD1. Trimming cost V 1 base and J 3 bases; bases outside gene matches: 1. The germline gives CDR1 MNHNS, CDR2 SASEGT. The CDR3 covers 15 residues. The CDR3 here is CASSEETGGYNEQFF. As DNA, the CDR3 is TGTGCCAGCAGTGAAGAGACAGGGGGCTACAATGAGCAGTTCTTC.

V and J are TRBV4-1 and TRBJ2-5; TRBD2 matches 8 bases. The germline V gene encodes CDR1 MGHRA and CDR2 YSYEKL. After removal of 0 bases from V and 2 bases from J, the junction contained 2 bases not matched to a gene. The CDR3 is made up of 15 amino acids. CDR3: CASSQERGAQETQYF. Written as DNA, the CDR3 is TGCGCCAGCAGCCAAGAGCGGGGGGCACAAGAGACCCAGTACTTC.

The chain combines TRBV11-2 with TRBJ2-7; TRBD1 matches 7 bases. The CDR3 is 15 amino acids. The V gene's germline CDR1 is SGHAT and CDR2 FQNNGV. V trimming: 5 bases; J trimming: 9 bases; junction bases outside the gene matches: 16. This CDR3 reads CASSLNGDSKPPQYF. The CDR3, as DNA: TGTGCCAGCAGCCTGAACGGGGACAGTAAGCCGCCGCAGTACTTC.

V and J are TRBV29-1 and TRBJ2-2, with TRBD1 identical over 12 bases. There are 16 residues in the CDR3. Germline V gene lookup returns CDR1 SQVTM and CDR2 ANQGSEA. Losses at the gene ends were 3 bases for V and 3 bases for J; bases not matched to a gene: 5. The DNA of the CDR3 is TGCAGCGTTGAGGGGGACAGGGGGCGAGACACCGGGGAGCTGTTTTTT. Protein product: CSVEGDRGRDTGELFF.

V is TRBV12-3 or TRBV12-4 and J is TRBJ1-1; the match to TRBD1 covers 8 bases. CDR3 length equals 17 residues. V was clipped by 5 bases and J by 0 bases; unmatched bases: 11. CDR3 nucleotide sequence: TGTGCCAGCAGTCCCGACAGGGGTAATACCATGAACACTGAAGCTTTCTTT. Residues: CASSPDRGNTMNTEAFF.

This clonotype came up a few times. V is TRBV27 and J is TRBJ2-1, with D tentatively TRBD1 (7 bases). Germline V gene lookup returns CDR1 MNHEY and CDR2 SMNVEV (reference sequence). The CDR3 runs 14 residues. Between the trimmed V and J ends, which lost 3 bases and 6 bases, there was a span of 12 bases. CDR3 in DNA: TGTGCCAGCAGTTTCGGGGGACAGTCCAATGAGCAGTTCTTC. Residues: CASSFGGQSNEQFF.

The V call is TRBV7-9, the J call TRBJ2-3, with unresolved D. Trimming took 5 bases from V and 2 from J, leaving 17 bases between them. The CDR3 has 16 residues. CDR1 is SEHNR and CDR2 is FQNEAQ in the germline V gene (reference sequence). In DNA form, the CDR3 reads TGTGCCAGCAGCCCTCGACTTGGTCCGATCACAGATACGCAGTATTTT. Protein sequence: CASSPRLGPITDTQYF.

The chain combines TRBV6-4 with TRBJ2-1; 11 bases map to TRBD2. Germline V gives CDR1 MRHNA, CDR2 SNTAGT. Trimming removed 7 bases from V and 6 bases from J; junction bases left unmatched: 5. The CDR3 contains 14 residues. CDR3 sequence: CASKGLAGGNEQFF. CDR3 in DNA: TGTGCCAGCAAGGGCCTAGCGGGGGGCAATGAGCAGTTCTTC.

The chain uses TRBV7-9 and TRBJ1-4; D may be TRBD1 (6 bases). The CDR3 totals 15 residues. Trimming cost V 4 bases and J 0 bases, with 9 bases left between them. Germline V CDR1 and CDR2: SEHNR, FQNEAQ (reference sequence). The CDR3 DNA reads TGTGCCAGCAGCTCAGACAGGACAACTAATGAAAAACTGTTTTTT. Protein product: CASSSDRTTNEKLFF. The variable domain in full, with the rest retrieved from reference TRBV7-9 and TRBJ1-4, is DTGVSQNPRHKITKRGQNVTFRCDPISEHNRLYWYRQTLGQGPEFLTYFQNEAQLEKSRLLSDRFSAERPKGSFSTLEIQRTEQGDSAMYLCASSSDRTTNEKLFFGSGTQLSVL.

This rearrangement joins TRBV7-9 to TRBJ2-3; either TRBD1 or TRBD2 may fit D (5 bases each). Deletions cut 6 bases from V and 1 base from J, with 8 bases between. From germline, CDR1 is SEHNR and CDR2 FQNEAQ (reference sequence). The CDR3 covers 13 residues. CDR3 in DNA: TGTGCCAGCAGGATGGGGGGCACAGATACGCAGTATTTT. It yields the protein CASRMGGTDTQYF. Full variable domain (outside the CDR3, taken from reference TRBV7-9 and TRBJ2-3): DTGVSQNPRHKITKRGQNVTFRCDPISEHNRLYWYRQTLGQGPEFLTYFQNEAQLEKSRLLSDRFSAERPKGSFSTLEIQRTEQGDSAMYLCASRMGGTDTQYFGPGTRLTVL.

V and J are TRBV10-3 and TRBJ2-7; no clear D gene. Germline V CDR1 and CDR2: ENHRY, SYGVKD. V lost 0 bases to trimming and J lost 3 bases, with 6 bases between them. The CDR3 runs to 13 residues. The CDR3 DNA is TGTGCCATCAGTGAGTCGGACGGCTACGAGCAGTACTTC. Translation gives CAISESDGYEQYF.

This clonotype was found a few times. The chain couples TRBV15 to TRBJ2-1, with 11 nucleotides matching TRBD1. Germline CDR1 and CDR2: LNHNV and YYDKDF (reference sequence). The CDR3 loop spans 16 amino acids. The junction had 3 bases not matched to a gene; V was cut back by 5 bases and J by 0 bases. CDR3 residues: CATSGQGASSYNEQFF. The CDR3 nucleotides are TGTGCCACCAGCGGACAGGGGGCGAGCTCCTACAATGAGCAGTTCTTC. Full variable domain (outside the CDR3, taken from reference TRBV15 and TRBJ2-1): DAMVIQNPRYQVTQFGKPVTLSCSQTLNHNVMYWYQQKSSQAPKLLFHYYDKDFNNEADTPDNFQSRRPNTSFCFLDIRSPGLGDTAMYLCATSGQGASSYNEQFFGPGTRLTVL.

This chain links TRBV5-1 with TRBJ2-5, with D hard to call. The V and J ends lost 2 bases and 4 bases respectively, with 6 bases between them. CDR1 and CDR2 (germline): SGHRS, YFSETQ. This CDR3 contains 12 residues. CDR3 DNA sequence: TGCGCCAGCAGCTTAAGATCAGAGACCCAGTACTTC. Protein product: CASSLRSETQYF.

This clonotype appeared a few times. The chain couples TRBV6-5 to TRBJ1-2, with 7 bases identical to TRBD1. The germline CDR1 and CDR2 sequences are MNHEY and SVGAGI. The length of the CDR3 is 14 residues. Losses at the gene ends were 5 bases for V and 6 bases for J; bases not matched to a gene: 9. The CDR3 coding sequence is TGTGCCAGCAGTCCCCTGGGACAGTTGCATGGCTACACCTTC. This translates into CASSPLGQLHGYTF.

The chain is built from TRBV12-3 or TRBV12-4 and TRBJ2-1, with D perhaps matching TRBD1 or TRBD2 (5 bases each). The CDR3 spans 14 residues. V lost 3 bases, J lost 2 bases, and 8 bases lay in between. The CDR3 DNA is TGTGCCAGCAGTTTTGGGACCCCCTACAATGAGCAGTTCTTC. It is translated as CASSFGTPYNEQFF.

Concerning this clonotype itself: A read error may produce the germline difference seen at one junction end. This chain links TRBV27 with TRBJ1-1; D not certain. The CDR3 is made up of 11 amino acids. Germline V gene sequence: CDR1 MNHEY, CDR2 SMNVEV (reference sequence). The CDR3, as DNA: TGTTCCAGCAGCCTTGGCACTGAAGCTTTCTTT. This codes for CSSSLGTEAFF.

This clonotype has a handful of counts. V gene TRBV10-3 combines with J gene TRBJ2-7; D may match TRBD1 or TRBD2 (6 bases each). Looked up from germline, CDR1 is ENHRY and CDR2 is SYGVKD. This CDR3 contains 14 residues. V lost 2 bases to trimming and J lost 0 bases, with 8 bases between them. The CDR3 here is CAISEGGGSYEQYF. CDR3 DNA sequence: TGTGCCATCAGTGAGGGAGGGGGCTCCTACGAGCAGTACTTC.

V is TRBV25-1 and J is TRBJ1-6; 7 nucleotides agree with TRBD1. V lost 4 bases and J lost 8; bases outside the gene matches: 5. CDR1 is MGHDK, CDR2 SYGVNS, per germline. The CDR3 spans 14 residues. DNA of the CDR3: TGTGCCAGCAGTGTCAGGGGGTGGTATTCACCCCTCCACTTT. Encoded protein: CASSVRGWYSPLHF.

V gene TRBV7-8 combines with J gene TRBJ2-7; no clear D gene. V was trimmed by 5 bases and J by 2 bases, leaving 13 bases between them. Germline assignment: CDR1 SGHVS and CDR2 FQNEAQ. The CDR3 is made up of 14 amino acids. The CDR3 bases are TGTGCCAGCAGCCCAGCTAGAGCTCCCTACGAGCAGTACTTC. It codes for CASSPARAPYEQYF.

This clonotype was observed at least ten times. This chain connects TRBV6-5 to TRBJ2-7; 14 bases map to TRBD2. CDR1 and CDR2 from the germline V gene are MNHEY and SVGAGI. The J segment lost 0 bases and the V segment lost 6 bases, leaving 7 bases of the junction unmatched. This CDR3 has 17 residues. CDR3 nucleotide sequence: TGTGCCAGCAGACCGGGACTAGCGGGAGATCTCTCCTACGAGCAGTACTTC. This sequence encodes CASRPGLAGDLSYEQYF.